Below are 26 T cell receptor beta chains sequenced from a single sample in a study of early T cells in non-severe SARS-CoV-2 infection. From the 5' RACE reads, TCRdb called clonotypes with MiXCR, one entry per CDR3 protein. The sample consists of tens of thousands of distinct CDR3 sequences, approximately 15% of them appearing once. The sample here was whole blood, taken at baseline. The receptors come from an adult who was a healthcare worker with PCR-confirmed SARS-CoV-2 infection or an uninfected control (not recorded which).

The rearrangement links TRBV19 to TRBJ2-5; 8 nucleotides line up with TRBD1. Per germline, CDR1 LNHDA and CDR2 SQIVND (reference sequence). The CDR3 is 14 amino acids. The V segment lost 5 bases and the J segment 5 bases; nucleotides outside the gene matches: 7. The CDR3 here is CASSFAGGRETQYF. In DNA, the CDR3 is TGTGCCAGTAGTTTCGCAGGGGGCCGGGAGACCCAGTACTTC. The whole variable domain, remainder taken from reference TRBV19 and TRBJ2-5, is DGGITQSPKYLFRKEGQNVTLSCEQNLNHDAMYWYRQDPGQGLRLIYYSQIVNDFQKGDIAEGYSVSREKKESFPLTVTSAQKNPTAFYLCASSFAGGRETQYFGPGTRLLVL.

This clonotype was detected only a few times. The rearrangement joins TRBV5-4 to TRBJ1-4; tentatively, D is TRBD1 (5 bases). V shed 0 bases and J shed 3 bases, with 6 bases lying between them. From germline, CDR1 is SGHNT and CDR2 YYREEE (reference sequence). This CDR3 contains 14 residues. CDR3 nucleotides: TGTGCCAGCAGCTTGGGAGGGGCTAATGAAAAACTGTTTTTT. Protein: CASSLGGANEKLFF.

This clonotype was seen more than once but under ten times. This chain links TRBV6-5 with TRBJ2-4; TRBD1 matches at 7 bases. The V gene's germline CDR1 is MNHEY and CDR2 SVGAGI. The junction had 11 bases not matched to a gene; V was cut back by 7 bases and J by 5 bases. CDR3 length: 15 residues. CDR3 sequence reads: CASTQGPGGQNIQYF. CDR3 DNA sequence: TGTGCCAGCACCCAGGGCCCAGGGGGACAAAACATTCAGTACTTC.

This clonotype was seen a few times. The rearrangement links TRBV28 to TRBJ2-3; possibly TRBD1 for D (5 bases). Trimming removed 4 bases from V and 5 bases from J, with 10 bases in between. CDR1 MDHEN and CDR2 SYDVKM come from the germline V gene. This CDR3 has 13 amino acids. The CDR3 sequence is CASSSWGGDTQYF. The CDR3 DNA reads TGTGCCAGCAGTTCGTGGGGCGGAGATACGCAGTATTTT.

This chain links TRBV5-1 with TRBJ2-3; 13 nucleotides line up with TRBD2. Germline CDR1 and CDR2: SGHRS and YFSETQ. CDR3 size: 16 residues. V gave up 4 bases and J gave up 6 bases; unmatched junction bases: 8. CDR3 bases: TGCGCCAGCAGCACTGGACTAGCGGGAGAGGGGGATACGCAGTATTTT. Amino acid sequence: CASSTGLAGEGDTQYF.

The CDR3 DNA sequence: TGCGCCAGCAGCTTGGCCGGCAGGGTGCGAGGGGAGCTGTTTTTT. Its protein product is CASSLAGRVRGELFF. The V call is TRBV5-1, the J call TRBJ2-2; a weak D match, TRBD1 (5 bases). The CDR3 covers 15 residues. Germline assignment: CDR1 SGHRS and CDR2 YFSETQ. The V end lost 0 bases, the J end lost 8 bases, and 14 bases lay between the germline ends. Complete variable domain (other parts from reference TRBV5-1 and TRBJ2-2): KAGVTQTPRYLIKTRGQQVTLSCSPISGHRSVSWYQQTPGQGLQFLFEYFSETQRNKGNFPGRFSGRQFSNSRSEMNVSTLELGDSALYLCASSLAGRVRGELFFGEGSRLTVL.

This clonotype has just a few counts. J is TRBJ2-1 and V is TRBV20-1, with D possibly called TRBD1 or TRBD2 (6 bases each). The length of the CDR3 is 17 residues. Germline V gives CDR1 DFQATT, CDR2 SNEGSKA (reference sequence). The V end was cut by 1 base, the J end by 4 bases, with 20 bases between. In DNA, the CDR3 is TGCAGTGCTAGAGTCCGCGCGGGACAAGGTTTGTACAATGAGCAGTTCTTC. As protein: CSARVRAGQGLYNEQFF.

This clonotype was seen a few times. This chain uses TRBV4-2 with TRBJ1-1; D gene ambiguous. This CDR3 contains 12 residues. From germline, CDR1 is LGHNA and CDR2 YNFKEQ. With 3 bases removed from V and 12 bases from J, the gap between germline ends came to 14 bases. The CDR3 region has the DNA TGTGCCAGCAGCCAGGATTCACAGCGGACTTTCTTT. This translates into CASSQDSQRTFF.

The rearrangement links TRBV28 to TRBJ2-3; D is unresolved. V lost 5 bases and J 0 bases, leaving 6 bases between the germline ends. The CDR3 spans 13 residues. Germline CDR1 is MDHEN and CDR2 is SYDVKM. The CDR3 region is CASSPISTDTQYF. The CDR3 region has the DNA TGTGCCAGCAGTCCGATTAGCACAGATACGCAGTATTTT.

This clonotype occurred a few times. The chain links TRBV7-2 to TRBJ2-1; the D call may be TRBD1 or TRBD2 (5 bases each). This CDR3 region has 16 residues. The V end lost 1 base, the J end lost 3 bases, and 13 bases lay between the germline ends. The germline gives CDR1 SGHTA, CDR2 FQGNSA. CDR3 in amino acids: CASSLGGTLYYNEQFF. The CDR3 DNA reads TGTGCCAGCAGCTTAGGAGGGACCCTCTACTACAATGAGCAGTTCTTC.

This clonotype was detected only a few times. The rearrangement uses TRBV28 and TRBJ2-1; TRBD2 agrees at 15 bases. The CDR3 totals 16 residues. Germline CDR1 reads MDHEN; CDR2 reads SYDVKM. J was trimmed by 10 bases and V by 4 bases; bases with no gene match: 8. The CDR3 DNA sequence: TGTGCCAGCAGTTCCTGGACTAGCGGGAGGGCCTGGGAGCAGTTCTTC. Encoded protein: CASSSWTSGRAWEQFF.

The genes are TRBV20-1 and TRBJ2-7; D is ambiguous. CDR3 length: 12 amino acids. Germline CDR1 DFQATT, CDR2 SNEGSKA (reference sequence). Trimming removed 3 bases from V and 6 bases from J, with 12 bases in between. This chain's CDR3 is CSARTPSAEQYF. In DNA form, the CDR3 reads TGCAGTGCTAGGACCCCCTCCGCCGAGCAGTACTTC.

This chain joins TRBV6-6 and TRBJ2-3; either TRBD1 or TRBD2 may supply D (5 bases each). The V end lost 0 bases, the J end lost 6 bases, and 16 bases lay between the germline ends. The CDR3 is 16 residues long. CDR1 MNHNY and CDR2 SVGAGI come from the germline V gene (reference sequence). The CDR3 bases are TGTGCCAGCAGTTACTCGCCGGCCTCCGGGACGGATACGCAGTATTTT. Translated, it gives CASSYSPASGTDTQYF.

This clonotype was counted many times. This chain links TRBV29-1 with TRBJ1-1; D gene uncertain. V was cut by 1 base and J by 3 bases, with 9 bases left in between. CDR1 is SQVTM, CDR2 ANQGSEA, per germline. This CDR3 is 13 amino acids long. This chain's CDR3 is CSVEVGRYTEAFF. As DNA, the CDR3 is TGCAGCGTTGAAGTCGGACGGTACACTGAAGCTTTCTTT.

This clonotype was detected ten times or more. V and J are TRBV12-3 or TRBV12-4 and TRBJ2-7; a possible D gene is TRBD1 (6 bases). V dropped 3 bases and J dropped 2 bases, with 11 bases sitting between them. This CDR3 is 14 amino acids long. CDR3 protein: CASSLGQGTYEQYF. The CDR3 DNA reads TGTGCCAGCAGTTTGGGGCAGGGGACCTACGAGCAGTACTTC.

This clonotype showed up many times. V usage is TRBV11-2 and J usage is TRBJ2-2, with D possibly TRBD1 on 6 matching bases. Deletions cut 1 base from V and 4 bases from J, with 7 bases between. This CDR3 spans 14 amino acids. CDR1 and CDR2 (germline): SGHAT, FQNNGV. This CDR3 reads CASSLARGTGELFF. For the CDR3, the DNA is TGTGCCAGCAGCTTAGCCAGGGGCACCGGGGAGCTGTTTTTT.

This clonotype was picked up a small number of times. The J gene is TRBJ1-3, the V gene TRBV28; D not resolved. Germline CDR1 is MDHEN and CDR2 is SYDVKM. Trimming took 5 bases from V and 0 from J, leaving 11 bases between them. This CDR3 has 15 amino acids. Written as DNA, the CDR3 is TGTGCCAGCAGTCCCGGGTCTATCTCTGGAAACACCATATATTTT. Protein: CASSPGSISGNTIYF.

The chain has TRBV5-1 and TRBJ1-1; TRBD1 matches 7 bases. Trimming removed 4 bases from V and 4 bases from J; junction bases left unmatched: 10. The CDR3 loop spans 15 amino acids. The germline gives CDR1 SGHRS, CDR2 YFSETQ. The CDR3 spells CASSPAQGGSTEAFF. The CDR3 DNA follows: TGCGCCAGCAGCCCCGCCCAGGGGGGCTCCACTGAAGCTTTCTTT.

Only a few counts were recorded for this clonotype. This rearrangement joins TRBV28 to TRBJ2-7; D might be TRBD1 (6 bases). Germline loops: CDR1 MDHEN, CDR2 SYDVKM. Trimming removed 4 bases from V and 0 bases from J, with 16 bases in between. The CDR3 extends over 16 amino acids. In nucleotides, the CDR3 is TGTGCCAGCAGTTCCTCCGACAGGTCAAGCTCCTACGAGCAGTACTTC. Translating gives CASSSSDRSSSYEQYF.

V is TRBV10-1 and J is TRBJ1-6; D ambiguous. The CDR3 runs to 15 residues. CDR1 is WNHNN, CDR2 SYGVQD, per germline (reference sequence). The V end lost 3 bases, the J end lost 5 bases, and 11 bases lay between the germline ends. The CDR3 bases are TGCGCCAGCAGTGATGGAGGACCGAATAATTCACCCCTCCACTTT. Encoded protein: CASSDGGPNNSPLHF.

This clonotype has just a few counts. The J gene is TRBJ2-5, the V gene TRBV15; unclear D gene. Germline V gene data show CDR1 as LNHNV and CDR2 as YYDKDF (reference sequence). V was cut by 3 bases and J by 3 bases, with 5 bases left in between. The CDR3 covers 12 residues. The CDR3 loop is CATSRMEETQYF. DNA for the CDR3: TGTGCCACCAGCAGGATGGAAGAGACCCAGTACTTC. Filled out from reference TRBV15 and TRBJ2-5, the complete variable domain reads DAMVIQNPRYQVTQFGKPVTLSCSQTLNHNVMYWYQQKSSQAPKLLFHYYDKDFNNEADTPDNFQSRRPNTSFCFLDIRSPGLGDTAMYLCATSRMEETQYFGPGTRLLVL.

The chain joins TRBV20-1 to TRBJ2-7; the match to TRBD2 covers 11 bases. This CDR3 has 15 amino acids. Germline V gene lookup returns CDR1 DFQATT and CDR2 SNEGSKA (reference sequence). V gave up 6 bases and J gave up 3 bases; unmatched junction bases: 10. The CDR3 here is CSAVPPTSGNYEQYF. The CDR3 bases are TGCAGTGCCGTGCCACCGACTAGCGGGAACTACGAGCAGTACTTC.

This clonotype was detected only a few times. The chain is built from TRBV12-5 and TRBJ2-7, with 10 bases aligning to TRBD1. Germline CDR1 reads LGHNT; CDR2 reads FRNRAP. The CDR3 is made up of 15 amino acids. V lost 7 bases, J lost 5 bases, and 11 bases stayed unmatched. The CDR3 reads CASALGTGALNEQYF. CDR3 bases: TGTGCTAGTGCCTTGGGGACAGGGGCCCTGAACGAGCAGTACTTC.

The V and J genes are TRBV10-2 and TRBJ2-7; 13 bases map to TRBD2. Trimming at V came to 7 bases and at J to 2 bases, leaving 5 bases not matched to a gene. Germline values: CDR1 WSHSY, CDR2 SAAADI. This CDR3 has 15 residues. For the CDR3, the DNA is TGCGCCAGCATCCCCGGGACTAGCGGGACCTACGAGCAGTACTTC. This sequence encodes CASIPGTSGTYEQYF.

The rearrangement joins TRBV7-2 to TRBJ2-7, with D perhaps assigned TRBD1 or TRBD2 (5 bases each). V was cut by 1 base and J by 2 bases, with 12 bases left in between. This CDR3 region has 15 residues. Germline assignment: CDR1 SGHTA and CDR2 FQGNSA. The CDR3 loop is CASSLVPGTAYEQYF. The DNA for the CDR3 is TGTGCCAGCAGCTTAGTTCCAGGGACGGCCTACGAGCAGTACTTC.

This clonotype was detected only a few times. The V gene is TRBV18, the J gene TRBJ2-7; weak D call: TRBD2 (6 bases). Germline V gives CDR1 KGHSH, CDR2 LQKENI. The V gene lost 3 bases and the J gene lost 3 bases, with 18 bases spanning the gap. The CDR3 has 16 amino acids. CDR3 DNA: TGTGCCAGCTCACCGGGAAGGGCCCGCGGGAACTACGAGCAGTACTTC. Translation: CASSPGRARGNYEQYF.